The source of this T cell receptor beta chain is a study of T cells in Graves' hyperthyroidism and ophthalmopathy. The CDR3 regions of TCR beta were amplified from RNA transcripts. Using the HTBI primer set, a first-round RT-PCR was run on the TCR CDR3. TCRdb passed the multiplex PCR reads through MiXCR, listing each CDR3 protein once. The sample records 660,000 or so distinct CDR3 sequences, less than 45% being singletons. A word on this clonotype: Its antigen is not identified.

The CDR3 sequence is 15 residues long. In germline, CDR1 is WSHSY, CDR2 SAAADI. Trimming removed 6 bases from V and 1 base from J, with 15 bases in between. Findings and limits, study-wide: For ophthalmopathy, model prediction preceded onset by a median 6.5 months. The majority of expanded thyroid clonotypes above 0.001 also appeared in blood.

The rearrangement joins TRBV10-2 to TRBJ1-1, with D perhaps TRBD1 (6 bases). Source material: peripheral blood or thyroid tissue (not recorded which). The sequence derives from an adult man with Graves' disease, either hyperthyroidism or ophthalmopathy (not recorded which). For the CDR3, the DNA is TGCGCCAGCAGCTTTGGGATAGGGGGGAACACTGAAGCTTTCTTT. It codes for CASSFGIGGNTEAFF.